This TCR beta chain was observed in a study of T cell repertoires in cytomegalovirus infection. TCRdb independently ran MiXCR on the reads; one entry per CDR3 protein. The sample consists of some 440,000 distinct CDR3 sequences, roughly a third of them appearing once. Study-level findings and limits: The cumulative frequency of public TCR beta families identified carriers of CMV plus the relevant HLA.

This clonotype was found a few times. Its antigen remains unidentified. This receptor was identified in a human donor in good health (CMV status not recorded). Some clones in this sample may be carry-over from other donors' samples. The sequencing input was PBMCs.

The CDR3 DNA reads TGTGCCAGCAGTCCTAAAGGGTACTATGGCTACACCTTC. This encodes CASSPKGYYGYTF. V and J are TRBV2 and TRBJ1-2, with D unresolved. V was pared by 5 bases and J by 3 bases, with 10 bases between. The CDR3 consists of 13 residues. Germline CDR1 reads SNHLY; CDR2 reads FYNNEI.